This TCR beta chain was retrieved from a study of blood T cell repertoires in COVID-19. Overall study context: Samples came from the United States, Italy and Spain, spanning acute and convalescent COVID-19. Nucleic acid was either cDNA or gDNA, and it came from T cells, B-cell-depleted T cells, or PBMCs.

Trimming stripped 4 bases from V and 0 bases from J, with 11 bases between. Germline V gene lookup returns CDR1 SGHRS and CDR2 YFSETQ. CDR3 length equals 15 residues. In the authors' methods: The authors estimated nucleated cell counts from reference gene primer amplification. The data were produced by immunoSEQ multiplex PCR, yet TCRdb's version contains in-frame clones alone and is incomplete. V and J calls and clone size are as listed in that table; D and trimming were resolved from the DNA. The data hold about 270,000 clones, with about 87% observed a single time. V usage is TRBV5-1 and J usage is TRBJ1-5, with D perhaps matching TRBD1 (5 bases). The TCR comes from a man aged 55 to 70 who had recovered from COVID-19. Input material: peripheral blood. In DNA form, the CDR3 reads TGCGCCAGCAGCCCCACAGGTCCTAGCAATCAGCCCCAGCATTTT. As protein: CASSPTGPSNQPQHF.